A single T cell receptor beta chain is shown here with its context. Measured with immunoSEQ multiplex PCR; TCRdb has only the in-frame clones, and not every one. The sample includes hundreds of thousands of clones, 72% of them seen just once. The data were taken from a study of shared clonotypes between healthy human individuals. There are 15 residues in the CDR3. Losses at the gene ends were 4 bases for V and 7 bases for J; bases not matched to a gene: 13. Per germline, CDR1 SGHRS and CDR2 YFSETQ. V usage is TRBV5-1 and J usage is TRBJ1-1; TRBD1 aligns across 7 bases. This TCR was sampled from a woman aged 25 to 45 in good health. The sample was memory CD4+ T cells sorted from blood. Described subset: CD45RA-negative fraction. The CDR3 spells CASSLDREGGVEAFF. CDR3 bases: TGCGCCAGCAGCCTCGACAGGGAAGGAGGGGTTGAAGCTTTCTTT.